A selection of T cell receptor beta chains follows, all from one sample in a study of cytomegalovirus exposure and HLA in healthy donors. Clones were read by immunoSEQ multiplex PCR, and TCRdb kept only the in-frame ones, dropping some. The sample includes about 150,000 clones, around three fifths of them seen just once. The specimen was PBMCs. Receptor source: a woman aged 25 to 45 in good health and CMV-seropositive. The CDR3 runs from the conserved cysteine through the conserved F or W. A D gene is named only where the DNA matches it firmly. A clone size is listed for some rows: how often the clone was seen (once, few, many), or a class if it is expanded.

NA	NA	TRBV7-7	TRBJ2-2	CASSLTTAGGTGELFF	TGTGCCAGCAGCCTTACGACGGCAGGAGGCACCGGGGAGCTGTTTTTT
NA	once	TRBV20-1	TRBJ2-5	CSAGTQYF	TGCAGTGCCGGGACCCAGTACTTC
TRBD1	few	TRBV5-1	TRBJ1-3	CASSRTLTGAKDHGNTIYF	TGCGCCAGCAGCCGCACCTTAACAGGGGCTAAAGACCACGGAAACACCATATATTTT
TRBD2	NA	TRBV5-1	TRBJ2-7	CASSLVASGNYEQYF	TGCGCCAGCAGCTTGGTGGCTAGCGGAAACTACGAGCAGTACTTC
NA	NA	TRBV5-1	TRBJ1-2	CASSLDSRYGYTF	TGCGCCAGCAGCTTGGACAGTCGGTATGGCTACACCTTC
TRBD1	few	TRBV4-2	TRBJ1-4	CASSQGGQGGEKLFF	TGTGCCAGCAGCCAAGGTGGACAGGGAGGTGAAAAACTGTTTTTT
NA	NA	TRBV30	TRBJ1-5	CAWSLGVTQHF	TGTGCCTGGAGTCTCGGAGTTACCCAGCATTTT
NA	few	TRBV19	TRBJ2-5	CASSIWQQETQYF	TGTGCCAGTAGTATTTGGCAACAAGAGACCCAGTACTTC
TRBD2	NA	TRBV6-5	TRBJ2-1	CASSPSGLASNEQFF	TGTGCCAGCAGTCCTTCGGGACTAGCGAGCAATGAGCAGTTCTTC
NA	NA	TRBV11-2	TRBJ2-3	CASSLDTREITDTQYF	TGTGCCAGCAGCTTAGATACGAGGGAAATCACAGATACGCAGTATTTT
NA	NA	TRBV13	TRBJ2-7	CASSVQGFSNEQYF	TGTGCCAGCAGCGTACAGGGTTTCTCCAACGAGCAGTACTTC
TRBD2	NA	TRBV4-1	TRBJ2-3	CASSDGLAGFTDTQYF	TGCGCCAGCAGCGACGGACTAGCGGGGTTCACAGATACGCAGTATTTT
NA	few	TRBV9	TRBJ2-2	CASHKGLANTGELFF	TGTGCCAGCCACAAGGGGTTGGCGAACACCGGGGAGCTGTTTTTT
TRBD2	few	TRBV10-3	TRBJ2-5	CAISDLAGEETQYF	TGTGCCATCAGTGACCTAGCGGGAGAAGAGACCCAGTACTTC
TRBD1	NA	TRBV5-1	TRBJ1-5	CASSSETGGQQPQHF	TGCGCCAGCAGCTCCGAAACAGGGGGACAACAGCCCCAGCATTTT
NA	NA	TRBV2	TRBJ1-2	CASTRGDGYTF	TGTGCCAGCACCCGGGGGGACGGCTACACCTTC
TRBD2	NA	TRBV9	TRBJ2-7	CASSRPRAGGFHEQYF	TGTGCCAGCAGCCGCCCCAGGGCGGGGGGGTTCCACGAGCAGTACTTC
TRBD1	NA	TRBV11-1	TRBJ1-1	CASSPPDRVTEAFF	TGTGCCAGCAGCCCCCCAGACAGGGTCACTGAAGCTTTCTTT
NA	NA	TRBV30	TRBJ2-7	CAWSEIWTGNYEQYF	TGTGCCTGGAGTGAGATCTGGACTGGAAACTACGAGCAGTACTTC
NA	once	TRBV5-1	TRBJ1-4	CASCLGSGGEKLFF	TGCGCCAGCTGCCTTGGGTCCGGGGGTGAAAAACTGTTTTTT
NA	NA	TRBV27	TRBJ2-7	CASSPLGGGSYEQYF	TGTGCCAGCAGTCCGCTTGGGGGGGGCAGCTACGAGCAGTACTTC
NA	NA	TRBV30	TRBJ1-1	CAWSHQTGEAFF	TGTGCCTGGAGTCATCAGACGGGTGAAGCTTTCTTT
NA	NA	TRBV19	TRBJ2-2	CASTGFTGELFF	TGTGCCAGTACCGGGTTCACCGGGGAGCTGTTTTTT
NA	NA	TRBV5-5	TRBJ1-5	CASSLVGRGMVNQPQHF	TGTGCCAGCAGCTTGGTAGGCAGGGGAATGGTCAATCAGCCCCAGCATTTT
TRBD1	few	TRBV5-6	TRBJ1-2	CASSWDRGYTF	TGTGCCAGCAGCTGGGACAGGGGCTACACCTTC
NA	NA	TRBV7-9	TRBJ2-7	CASQRGPYEQYF	TGTGCCAGCCAACGGGGTCCCTACGAGCAGTACTTC
NA	NA	TRBV28	TRBJ1-2	CASSLQGGDYTF	TGTGCCAGCAGTCTGCAGGGAGGTGACTACACCTTC
TRBD1	NA	TRBV7-9	TRBJ1-2	CASSLARDRANYGYTF	TGTGCCAGCAGCTTAGCCCGGGACAGGGCTAACTATGGCTACACCTTC
NA	NA	TRBV10-3	TRBJ1-4	CASNSANEKLFF	TGTGCCTCCAACAGTGCTAATGAAAAACTGTTTTTT
NA	NA	TRBV6-4	TRBJ1-1	CASSESGQAFF	TGTGCCAGCAGTGAAAGCGGACAAGCTTTCTTT
TRBD1	NA	TRBV10-3	TRBJ2-7	CAITGEGDRGYEQYF	TGTGCCATCACCGGAGAGGGGGACAGGGGCTACGAGCAGTACTTC
NA	few	TRBV30	TRBJ2-3	CAWNSYREADTQYF	TGTGCCTGGAACTCCTACCGAGAAGCGGATACGCAGTATTTT
NA	few	TRBV28	TRBJ1-3	CASTLRGTGNTIYF	TGTGCCAGCACTTTAAGGGGAACTGGAAACACCATATATTTT
TRBD1	NA	TRBV30	TRBJ2-1	CAWTTLGQGINEQFF	TGTGCCTGGACTACGTTGGGACAGGGCATCAATGAGCAGTTCTTC
TRBD2	NA	TRBV5-1	TRBJ2-7	CASSFIAGGRYEQYF	TGCGCCAGCAGCTTTATAGCGGGGGGCCGATACGAGCAGTACTTC
NA	NA	TRBV27	TRBJ2-7	CASSLHRNYEQYF	TGTGCCAGCAGTTTACACAGAAACTACGAGCAGTACTTC
NA	NA	TRBV4-1	TRBJ1-5	CASSQGFASQRPAQHF	TGCGCCAGCAGCCAAGGCTTCGCCTCACAGCGGCCAGCCCAGCATTTT
NA	NA	TRBV6-5	TRBJ2-7	CASSYFQGGYEQYF	TGTGCCAGCAGTTACTTCCAGGGGGGCTACGAGCAGTACTTC
NA	NA	TRBV4-2	TRBJ1-1	CASTLHGDTEAFF	TGTGCCAGCACCCTACACGGGGACACTGAAGCTTTCTTT
NA	NA	TRBV18	TRBJ2-2	CASSQQGPPYTGELFF	TGTGCCAGCTCACAGCAGGGGCCCCCTTACACCGGGGAGCTGTTTTTT
TRBD2	NA	TRBV7-6	TRBJ2-2	CASSRLAGETGELFF	TGTGCCAGCAGTCGACTAGCGGGAGAGACCGGGGAGCTGTTTTTT
NA	NA	TRBV19	TRBJ1-2	CASSIWNRDYGYTF	TGTGCCAGTAGTATATGGAACAGAGACTATGGCTACACCTTC
TRBD1	NA	TRBV19	TRBJ2-7	CASSSGTGTYEQYF	TGTGCCAGTAGTTCCGGGACAGGGACCTACGAGCAGTACTTC
TRBD1	NA	TRBV27	TRBJ2-1	CASSRGTGFFSYNEQFF	TGTGCCAGCAGCCGGGGGACAGGTTTCTTTTCCTACAATGAGCAGTTCTTC
NA	NA	TRBV7-6	TRBJ1-1	CASSSNGNTEAFF	TGTGCCAGCAGCTCGAACGGGAACACTGAAGCTTTCTTT
NA	NA	TRBV11-2	TRBJ2-7	CASSLDPAGEQYF	TGTGCCAGCAGCTTAGATCCGGCGGGGGAGCAGTACTTC
NA	NA	TRBV5-6	TRBJ2-1	CASRSGTGLVYNEQFF	TGTGCCAGCAGGAGTGGGACGGGACTCGTATACAATGAGCAGTTCTTC
NA	NA	TRBV5-1	TRBJ1-1	CASSPQGKKGTEAFF	TGCGCCAGCAGCCCACAGGGTAAGAAAGGCACTGAAGCTTTCTTT
TRBD1	many	TRBV6-5	TRBJ2-3	CASSYGTGEVDTQYF	TGTGCCAGCAGTTACGGGACAGGGGAGGTAGATACGCAGTATTTT
TRBD2	NA	TRBV14	TRBJ2-7	CASSSGGYEQYF	TGTGCCAGCAGCAGCGGGGGCTACGAGCAGTACTTC
NA	NA	TRBV28	TRBJ2-7	CASSLGSGGGYEQYF	TGTGCCAGCAGTTTAGGTTCCGGGGGTGGGTACGAGCAGTACTTC
TRBD1	few	TRBV18	TRBJ1-4	CASSVDRATNEKLFF	TGTGCCAGCTCGGTTGACAGGGCAACTAATGAAAAACTGTTTTTT
TRBD2	NA	TRBV4-1	TRBJ2-5	CASSQGPRLAGGETQYF	TGCGCCAGCAGCCAAGGACCCCGACTAGCGGGGGGTGAGACCCAGTACTTC
NA	NA	TRBV6-5	TRBJ1-5	CASRWTVNSNQPQHF	TGTGCCAGCAGGTGGACAGTGAATAGCAATCAGCCCCAGCATTTT
NA	NA	TRBV11-2	TRBJ2-4	CASSLALGTGDIQYF	TGTGCCAGCAGCTTAGCCCTGGGTACGGGGGACATTCAGTACTTC
NA	NA	TRBV5-3	TRBJ1-1	CARSFPGGMNTEAFF	TGTGCCAGAAGCTTTCCGGGGGGGATGAACACTGAAGCTTTCTTT
NA	NA	TRBV7-8	TRBJ2-4	CASSPNRVRNIQYF	TGTGCCAGCAGCCCTAACAGGGTCCGAAACATTCAGTACTTC
NA	NA	TRBV7-2	TRBJ1-1	CASSPHEYSEAFF	TGTGCCAGCAGCCCCCATGAGTATTCTGAAGCTTTCTTT
NA	NA	TRBV11-2	TRBJ1-1	CASSPDRGTEAFF	TGTGCCAGCAGTCCGGACAGAGGCACTGAAGCTTTCTTT